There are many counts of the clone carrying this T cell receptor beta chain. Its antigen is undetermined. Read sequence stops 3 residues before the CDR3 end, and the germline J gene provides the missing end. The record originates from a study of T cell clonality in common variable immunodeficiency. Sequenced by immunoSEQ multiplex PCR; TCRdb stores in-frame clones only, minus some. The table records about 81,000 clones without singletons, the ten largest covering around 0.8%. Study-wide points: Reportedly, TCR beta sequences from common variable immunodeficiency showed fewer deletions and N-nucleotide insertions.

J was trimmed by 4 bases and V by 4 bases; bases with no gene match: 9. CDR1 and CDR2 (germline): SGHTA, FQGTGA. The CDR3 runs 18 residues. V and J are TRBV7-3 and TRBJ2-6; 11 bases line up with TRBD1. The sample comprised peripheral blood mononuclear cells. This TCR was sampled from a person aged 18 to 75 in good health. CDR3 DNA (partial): TGTGCCAGCAGCTGGTTCGGGACAGGGGGTTCCGGGGCCAACGTC. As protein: CASSWFGTGGSGANV. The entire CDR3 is CASSWFGTGGSGANVLTF.